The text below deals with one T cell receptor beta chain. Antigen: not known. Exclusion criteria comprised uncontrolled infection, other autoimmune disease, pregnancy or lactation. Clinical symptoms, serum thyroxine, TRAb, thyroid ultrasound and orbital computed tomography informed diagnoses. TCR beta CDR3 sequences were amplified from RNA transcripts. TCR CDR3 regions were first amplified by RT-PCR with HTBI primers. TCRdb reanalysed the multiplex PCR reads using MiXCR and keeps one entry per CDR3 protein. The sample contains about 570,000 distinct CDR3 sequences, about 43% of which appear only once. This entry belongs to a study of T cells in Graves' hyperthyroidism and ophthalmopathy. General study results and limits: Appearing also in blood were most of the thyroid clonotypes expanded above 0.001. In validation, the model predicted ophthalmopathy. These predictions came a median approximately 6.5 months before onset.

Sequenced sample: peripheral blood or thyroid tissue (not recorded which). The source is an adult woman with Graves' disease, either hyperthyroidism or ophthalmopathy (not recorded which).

The CDR3 reads CSVEFGTMAQETQYF. The CDR3 coding sequence is TGCAGCGTTGAATTCGGGACAATGGCCCAAGAGACCCAGTACTTC. The chain employs TRBV29-1 and TRBJ2-5, with D tentatively TRBD1 (6 bases). Trimming left V 2 bases short and J 1 base short, with 14 bases between. Germline V gene data show CDR1 as SQVTM and CDR2 as ANQGSEA. This CDR3 contains 15 residues.